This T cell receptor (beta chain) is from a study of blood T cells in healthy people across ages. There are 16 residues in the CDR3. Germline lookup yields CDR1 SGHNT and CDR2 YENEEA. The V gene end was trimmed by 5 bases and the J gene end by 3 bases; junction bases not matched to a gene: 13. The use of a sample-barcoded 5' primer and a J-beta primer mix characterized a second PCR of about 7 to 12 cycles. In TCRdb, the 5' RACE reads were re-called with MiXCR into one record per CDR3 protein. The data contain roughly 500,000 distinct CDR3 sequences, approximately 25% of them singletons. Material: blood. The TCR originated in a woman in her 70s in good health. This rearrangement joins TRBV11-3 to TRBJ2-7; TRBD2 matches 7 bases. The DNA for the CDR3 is TGTGCCAGCAGCGGTTACTCGAACGGGGGGATCTACGAGCAGTACTTC. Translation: CASSGYSNGGIYEQYF.